The rows below give T cell receptor beta chains drawn from one sample of a study of technical replicates of blood from a handful of donors. Profiling relied on immunoSEQ multiplex PCR, and the TCRdb table lists in-frame clones only, not all of them. Among tens of thousands of clones listed, about 92% were seen once. Source material: T cells isolated from PBMCs. These receptors originate from a human donor in good health. Each CDR3 is given with its conserved first and last residue. Each record gives: D gene, J gene, V gene, CDR3 protein, CDR3 DNA. A D gene is named only where the DNA matches it firmly.

D gene: TRBD2; J gene: TRBJ2-5; V gene: TRBV30; CDR3 protein: CAKSAGLAGEETQYF; CDR3 DNA: TGTGCGAAGTCGGCAGGGCTAGCGGGAGAAGAGACCCAGTACTTC
D gene: TRBD1; J gene: TRBJ2-7; V gene: TRBV6-1; CDR3 protein: CASSDWDRDFSEQYF; CDR3 DNA: TGTGCCAGCAGTGACTGGGACAGGGATTTCAGCGAGCAGTACTTC
D gene: TRBD2; J gene: TRBJ2-1; V gene: TRBV7-2; CDR3 protein: CASSSYRTSPNEQFF; CDR3 DNA: TGTGCCAGCAGCTCCTACCGGACTAGTCCCAATGAGCAGTTCTTC
D gene: .; J gene: TRBJ1-2; V gene: TRBV6-5; CDR3 protein: CASSRGYSYGYTF; CDR3 DNA: TGTGCCAGCAGCCGCGGGTACTCATATGGCTACACCTTC
D gene: TRBD1; J gene: TRBJ1-2; V gene: TRBV7-9; CDR3 protein: CASSSPRGQGNYGYTF; CDR3 DNA: TGTGCCAGCAGCTCGCCCCGGGGACAGGGGAACTATGGCTACACCTTC
D gene: TRBD2; J gene: TRBJ2-7; V gene: TRBV4-1; CDR3 protein: CASSQGGGYEQYF; CDR3 DNA: TGCGCCAGCAGCCAAGGGGGGGGTTACGAGCAGTACTTC
D gene: TRBD2; J gene: TRBJ2-7; V gene: TRBV27; CDR3 protein: CASSLFSGGYEQYF; CDR3 DNA: TGTGCCAGCAGTTTATTCTCGGGGGGCTACGAGCAGTACTTC
D gene: TRBD1; J gene: TRBJ1-2; V gene: TRBV10-1; CDR3 protein: CASGDSGGYTF; CDR3 DNA: TGCGCCAGCGGGGACAGCGGAGGCTACACCTTC
D gene: .; J gene: TRBJ1-2; V gene: TRBV10-1; CDR3 protein: CASSEGGNNYGYTF; CDR3 DNA: TGCGCCAGCAGTGAGGGAGGAAATAACTATGGCTACACCTTC
D gene: TRBD2; J gene: TRBJ2-1; V gene: TRBV4-1; CDR3 protein: CASSQGAAGGNSYNEQFF; CDR3 DNA: TGCGCCAGCAGCCAAGGAGCAGCGGGAGGTAACTCCTACAATGAGCAGTTCTTC
D gene: TRBD2; J gene: TRBJ2-3; V gene: TRBV4-1; CDR3 protein: CASSPSHSSGDTQYF; CDR3 DNA: TGCGCCAGCAGCCCGTCCCATTCTAGCGGAGATACGCAGTATTTT
D gene: TRBD2; J gene: TRBJ2-3; V gene: TRBV4-3; CDR3 protein: CASSQESLAGEKTDTQYF; CDR3 DNA: TGCGCCAGCAGCCAAGAGTCATTAGCGGGAGAAAAAACAGATACGCAGTATTTT
D gene: TRBD2; J gene: TRBJ2-1; V gene: TRBV9; CDR3 protein: CASSVTSGRHNEQFF; CDR3 DNA: TGTGCCAGCAGCGTAACCAGCGGGAGACACAATGAGCAGTTCTTC
D gene: .; J gene: TRBJ1-2; V gene: TRBV6-5; CDR3 protein: CASSYLDMTYGYTF; CDR3 DNA: TGTGCCAGCAGTTACCTGGACATGACCTATGGCTACACCTTC
D gene: .; J gene: TRBJ1-1; V gene: TRBV6-1; CDR3 protein: CASRHREGMNTEAFF; CDR3 DNA: TGTGCCAGCCGACACCGGGAGGGGATGAACACTGAAGCTTTCTTT
D gene: .; J gene: TRBJ1-1; V gene: TRBV6-6; CDR3 protein: CASSILFNTEAFF; CDR3 DNA: TGTGCCAGCAGTATCCTCTTTAACACTGAAGCTTTCTTT
D gene: .; J gene: TRBJ2-1; V gene: TRBV11-1; CDR3 protein: CASNQQGQPYNEQFF; CDR3 DNA: TGTGCCAGCAACCAACAAGGACAGCCGTACAATGAGCAGTTCTTC
D gene: .; J gene: TRBJ1-2; V gene: TRBV27; CDR3 protein: CASSLFPTNYGYTF; CDR3 DNA: TGTGCCAGCAGTTTATTCCCTACTAACTATGGCTACACCTTC
D gene: TRBD2; J gene: TRBJ2-1; V gene: TRBV7-9; CDR3 protein: CASSQTPKLTSGRGNEQFF; CDR3 DNA: TGTGCCAGCAGCCAAACCCCCAAATTGACTAGCGGGAGGGGAAATGAGCAGTTCTTC
D gene: .; J gene: TRBJ2-7; V gene: TRBV19; CDR3 protein: CASSRGKTDSYEQYF; CDR3 DNA: TGTGCCAGTAGCCGGGGGAAGACAGATTCCTACGAGCAGTACTTC
D gene: .; J gene: TRBJ2-1; V gene: TRBV5-4; CDR3 protein: CASSLDRRNEQFF; CDR3 DNA: TGTGCCAGCAGTTTAGACAGGAGGAATGAGCAGTTCTTC
D gene: .; J gene: TRBJ2-7; V gene: TRBV28; CDR3 protein: CASSATPTGRREQYF; CDR3 DNA: TGTGCCAGCAGTGCGACGCCGACAGGGAGGCGCGAGCAGTACTTC
D gene: .; J gene: TRBJ1-2; V gene: TRBV5-6; CDR3 protein: CASSLGEGYTF; CDR3 DNA: TGTGCCAGCAGCTTGGGGGAGGGCTACACCTTC